In its sample, the clone carrying this T cell receptor (beta chain) was seen once. Reverse transcription of roughly 0.45 to 1 ug RNA used random hexamers. The method of amplification for TCR beta CDR3 was immunoSEQ multiplex PCR, covering 54 Vbeta and 13 Jbeta. Each CDR3 protein gets one entry after TCRdb re-called the immunoSEQ multiplex PCR reads with MiXCR. The table lists just over 150,000 distinct CDR3 sequences, about 95% of them singletons, with 0.15% in the top ten. Negative isolation was applied to CD8+ and CD4+ T cells, and FACS enrichment was applied to TEMRA cells. V lost 2 bases and J 8 bases, leaving 18 bases between the germline ends. Per the germline V gene, CDR1 is SQVTM and CDR2 is ANQGSEA. The CDR3 runs to 14 residues. The data are from a study of CD8 T cells in Susac syndrome.

Sequenced input: CD8+ T cells from PBMCs. This clonotype was sampled from a human donor with multiple sclerosis. This chain links TRBV29-1 with TRBJ1-2; D remains ambiguous. The CDR3 is CSVEPRAAPRGYTF. The CDR3 DNA is TGCAGCGTTGAACCCCGGGCCGCGCCGCGCGGCTACACCTTC.